One and the same sample provided the 18 T cell receptor beta chains below, sequenced in a study of blood T cell repertoires in COVID-19. Assay: immunoSEQ multiplex PCR; the TCRdb copy retains only in-frame clones and omits some. The data contain 50,000 to 60,000 clones, 85% to 95% of them seen just once; the ten biggest clones take up more than 7.5%. The sequencing sample was made of peripheral blood. These TCRs come from a woman older than 75 with acute or convalescent COVID-19.

This chain uses TRBV12-1 with TRBJ2-5; no DNA check was done on the table's D call, TRBD1. TRBV12-1 is a listed pseudogene. CDR3 length: 17 residues. The CDR3 protein is CASSHRDRPELQETQYF. As DNA, the CDR3 is TGTGCCAGCAGCCACCGGGACAGACCCGAACTTCAAGAGACCCAGTACTTC.

V is TRBV4-2 and J is TRBJ1-4, with D maybe TRBD1 (5 bases). Germline V CDR1 and CDR2: LGHNA, YNFKEQ. The V end lost 8 bases, the J end lost 3 bases, and 25 bases lay between the germline ends. This CDR3 is 18 amino acids long. CDR3 loop: CASFSGPGQGGSNEKLFF. CDR3 in DNA: TGTGCCAGCTTTTCGGGCCCGGGCCAGGGTGGTTCTAATGAAAAACTGTTTTTT.

This chain links TRBV5-5 with TRBJ1-5; D may be TRBD1 (6 bases). V was trimmed by 4 bases and J by 6 bases, leaving 14 bases between them. In germline, CDR1 is SGHKS, CDR2 YYEKEE (reference sequence). The CDR3 is 14 amino acids. In nucleotides, the CDR3 is TGTGCCAGCAGCCCTTGGGGGGGCGGTCAGCCCCAGCATTTT. Encoded protein: CASSPWGGGQPQHF.

Here the CDR3 reads CASSQVGVLTGNTIYF. The CDR3 nucleotides read TGCGCCAGCAGCCAAGTCGGGGTTCTAACTGGAAACACCATATATTTT. The chain has TRBV4-1 and TRBJ1-3, with D uncertain. CDR3 size: 16 residues. V shed 1 base and J shed 2 bases, with 12 bases lying between them. The germline CDR1 and CDR2 sequences are MGHRA and YSYEKL.

This clone was seen only once. The V gene is TRBV2, the J gene TRBJ1-1, with 8 positions matching TRBD1. Germline values: CDR1 SNHLY, CDR2 FYNNEI. The CDR3 spans 14 residues. Unmatched junction bases numbered 7, after V lost 7 bases and J lost 3 bases. CDR3 loop: CASILRGRDTEAFF. The CDR3 nucleotides are TGTGCCAGCATCCTCAGGGGGCGGGACACTGAAGCTTTCTTT.

CDR3 coding DNA: TGTGCCAGCAGTTACTCGCGCCCGGGGACCGGGGAGCTGTTTTTT. Translated: CASSYSRPGTGELFF. The chain employs TRBV6-5 and TRBJ2-2; TRBD2 might be the D (5 bases). Trimming left V 0 bases short and J 5 bases short, with 10 bases between. The length of the CDR3 is 15 residues. Germline loops: CDR1 MNHEY, CDR2 SVGAGI.

The CDR3 DNA sequence: TGCGCCAGCAGCCACGGACAGGGTCGTGGGAACACTGAAGCTTTCTTT. Its protein is CASSHGQGRGNTEAFF. The chain combines TRBV5-1 with TRBJ1-1; 8 bases line up with TRBD1. Germline-derived CDR1 and CDR2 are SGHRS and YFSETQ. The CDR3 covers 16 residues. The ends lost 4 bases at V and 1 base at J; junction bases unmatched: 9.

The chain uses TRBV6-2 or TRBV6-3 and TRBJ1-1, with 8 bases aligning to TRBD1. V was pared by 6 bases and J by 4 bases, with 4 bases of the junction left unmatched. There are 13 residues in the CDR3. Germline values: CDR1 MNHEY, CDR2 SVGEGT. The CDR3 DNA sequence: TGTGCCAGCAGCCAAGACAGGGGCACTGAAGCTTTCTTT. Translating it yields CASSQDRGTEAFF.

The chain combines TRBV24-1 with TRBJ1-5; D perhaps matches TRBD1 (5 bases). Trimming took 11 bases from V and 6 from J, leaving 13 bases between them. Germline CDR1 and CDR2: KGHDR and SFDVKD. This CDR3 comprises 12 residues. This chain's CDR3 is CAIQGPGQPQHF. CDR3 sequence (DNA): TGTGCCATTCAGGGTCCGGGTCAGCCCCAGCATTTT.

The V and J genes are TRBV19 and TRBJ1-1; 7 bases line up with TRBD1. The V gene end was trimmed by 4 bases and the J gene end by 0 bases; junction bases not matched to a gene: 8. This CDR3 region has 16 residues. CDR1 is LNHDA and CDR2 is SQIVND in the germline V gene (reference sequence). The chain's CDR3 is CASSRRGRDMNTEAFF. As DNA, the CDR3 is TGTGCCAGTAGTAGAAGGGGGCGGGATATGAACACTGAAGCTTTCTTT.

The V gene is TRBV2, the J gene TRBJ2-2; maybe TRBD2 (6 bases). Per the germline V gene, CDR1 is SNHLY and CDR2 is FYNNEI. Trimming shortened V by 7 bases and J by 1 base, and 13 bases separated the two germline ends. This CDR3 spans 15 amino acids. CDR3 in amino acids: CASTGTFGNTGELFF. CDR3 in DNA: TGTGCCAGCACTGGGACTTTCGGGAACACCGGGGAGCTGTTTTTT.

The chain links TRBV7-9 to TRBJ1-2; 8 nucleotides match TRBD1. Germline trimming cut 1 base from V and 6 bases from J; bases unmatched to any gene: 4. The CDR3 loop spans 14 amino acids. Germline CDR1 SEHNR, CDR2 FQNEAQ (reference sequence). CDR3 residues: CASSLEATGDGYTF. In DNA, the CDR3 is TGTGCCAGCAGCTTAGAAGCGACAGGGGATGGCTACACCTTC.

This chain connects TRBV4-3 to TRBJ2-7, with 10 bases that match TRBD1. Looked up from germline, CDR1 is LGHNA and CDR2 is YSLEER. The CDR3 has 16 residues. V dropped 0 bases and J dropped 6; count of bases not matched to a gene: 8. In nucleotides, the CDR3 is TGCGCCAGCAGCCAAGATGGGGGACAGGGGATCGCCGAGCAGTACTTC. It is translated as CASSQDGGQGIAEQYF.

This sequence joins TRBV5-6 and TRBJ2-7, with no clear D. Germline V CDR1 and CDR2: SGHDT, YYEEEE. V was pared by 0 bases and J by 1 base, with 8 bases between. This CDR3 region has 14 residues. CDR3 nucleotides: TGTGCCAGCAGCTTGGCGTACACGTCCTACGAGCAGTACTTC. Encoded protein: CASSLAYTSYEQYF.

V usage is TRBV9 and J usage is TRBJ1-1; 9 nucleotides match TRBD1. This CDR3 region has 15 residues. Germline loops: CDR1 SGDLS, CDR2 YYNGEE. With V trimmed by 3 bases and J by 4 bases, 7 bases remained unmatched. CDR3 coding DNA: TGTGCCAGCAGCGCACAGGGGGCGGGACGCACTGAAGCTTTCTTT. As protein: CASSAQGAGRTEAFF.

The gene calls are TRBV18 and TRBJ2-5, with TRBD1 identical over 7 bases. This CDR3 is built from 13 residues. The V gene end was trimmed by 6 bases and the J gene end by 2 bases; junction bases not matched to a gene: 3. CDR1 and CDR2 (germline): KGHSH, LQKENI. The DNA of the CDR3 is TGTGCCAGCTCCTCGGGACAGCAAGAGACCCAGTACTTC. Protein product: CASSSGQQETQYF.

The chain couples TRBV19 to TRBJ1-2; D perhaps matches TRBD1 (5 bases). CDR1 and CDR2 from the germline V gene are LNHDA and SQIVND (reference sequence). The CDR3 runs to 14 residues. Trimming left V 6 bases short and J 4 bases short, with 15 bases between. CDR3 nucleotide sequence: TGTGCCAGTAGCACCGAAGGGGTGAGCTATGGCTACACCTTC. Translating gives CASSTEGVSYGYTF.

V usage is TRBV19 and J usage is TRBJ1-1; TRBD1 is a possible D gene (5 bases). The V end was cut by 5 bases, the J end by 1 base, with 5 bases between. The V gene's germline CDR1 is LNHDA and CDR2 SQIVND (reference sequence). This CDR3 has 12 amino acids. In DNA form, the CDR3 reads TGTGCCAGTAGTGACAGGAACACTGAAGCTTTCTTT. It specifies CASSDRNTEAFF.